Below, 10 T cell receptor beta chains from the same sample are listed, as sequenced in a study of T cells after yellow fever vaccination. TCRdb re-analysed the 5' RACE reads in MiXCR, keeping a single row per CDR3 protein. Seen here are 95,000 to 150,000 distinct CDR3 sequences, 13% to 15% observed once, and the top ten hold approximately 43%. Sequenced material: CD8+ T cells sorted from PBMCs, taken 5 days after the yellow fever booster vaccination. Every receptor here comes from a man aged 18 to 35 who received the YFV17D yellow fever vaccine.

J is TRBJ2-7 and V is TRBV7-9, with unresolved D. V lost 6 bases and J 0 bases, leaving 15 bases between the germline ends. This CDR3 contains 15 residues. Germline V lookup: CDR1 SEHNR, CDR2 FQNEAQ (reference sequence). The CDR3 bases are TGTGCCAGCAGTTATCCGGGTTTCGGCTCCTACGAGCAGTACTTC. As protein: CASSYPGFGSYEQYF.

This rearrangement joins TRBV2 to TRBJ1-3, with 7 positions matching TRBD1. CDR3 size: 14 residues. V was pared by 7 bases and J by 0 bases, with 3 bases of the junction left unmatched. Germline lookup yields CDR1 SNHLY and CDR2 FYNNEI. The CDR3 DNA reads TGTGCCAGCACTCACAGGGGCTCTGGAAACACCATATATTTT. Translating it yields CASTHRGSGNTIYF.

This sequence joins TRBV5-4 and TRBJ2-1, with 14 bases matching TRBD2. V lost 0 bases, J lost 10 bases, and 0 bases stayed unmatched. Germline V gene data show CDR1 as SGHNT and CDR2 as YYREEE (reference sequence). The CDR3 is 14 residues long. CDR3: CASSLGLAGGEQFF. CDR3 nucleotide sequence: TGTGCCAGCAGCTTGGGACTAGCGGGGGGGGAGCAGTTCTTC.

This chain links TRBV15 with TRBJ1-2; no firm D call. CDR1 is LNHNV and CDR2 is YYDKDF in the germline V gene (reference sequence). The CDR3 contains 13 residues. V shed 1 base and J shed 3 bases, with 6 bases lying between them. The CDR3 loop is CATSRATHYGYTF. CDR3 sequence (DNA): TGTGCCACCAGCAGAGCCACACACTATGGCTACACCTTC.

The chain joins TRBV11-2 to TRBJ1-2, with D unresolved. The ends were cut back, 1 base at V and 5 bases at J, with 8 bases in the middle. The CDR3 is made up of 13 amino acids. Germline-derived CDR1 and CDR2 are SGHAT and FQNNGV. The CDR3 nucleotides are TGTGCCAGCAGCTTAGGTTCTTTTTATGGCTACACCTTC. It translates to CASSLGSFYGYTF.

This clonotype has just a few counts. This rearrangement joins TRBV7-3 to TRBJ1-3; no firm D call. CDR1 and CDR2 (germline): SGHTA, FQGTGA. This CDR3 has 13 amino acids. The V gene lost 6 bases and the J gene lost 4 bases, with 10 bases spanning the gap. The CDR3 reads CASSPTQGNTIYF. The DNA of the CDR3 is TGTGCCAGCAGTCCCACCCAGGGAAACACCATATATTTT.

Only a few counts were recorded for this clonotype. V usage is TRBV4-1 and J usage is TRBJ2-6; D is uncertain. The CDR3 covers 16 residues. The ends were cut back, 5 bases at V and 3 bases at J, with 14 bases in the middle. The germline gives CDR1 MGHRA, CDR2 YSYEKL. This chain's CDR3 is CASSFPTERGANVLTF. The DNA for the CDR3 is TGCGCCAGCAGCTTCCCGACCGAGCGTGGGGCCAACGTCCTGACTTTC.

This clonotype was observed a few times. The rearrangement joins TRBV4-3 to TRBJ2-1; D is tentatively TRBD1 or TRBD2 (6 bases each). Trimming left V 4 bases short and J 8 bases short, with 18 bases between. The CDR3 runs 15 residues. Germline V lookup: CDR1 LGHNA, CDR2 YSLEER. In DNA, the CDR3 is TGCGCCAGCAGCCGCAAGAGGGGGGCGTTGGATGAGCAGTTCTTC. Translated: CASSRKRGALDEQFF.

The table lists this clonotype with a few counts. This chain joins TRBV29-1 and TRBJ2-7, with 7 bases matching TRBD2. The CDR3 is made up of 14 amino acids. From germline, CDR1 is SQVTM and CDR2 ANQGSEA. V was pared by 6 bases and J by 4 bases, with 12 bases of the junction left unmatched. CDR3 in amino acids: CSVVDPGTTYEQYF. CDR3 in DNA: TGCAGCGTCGTAGACCCCGGGACTACATACGAGCAGTACTTC.

The chain carries TRBV12-3 or TRBV12-4 and TRBJ1-2; unclear D gene. V lost 1 base to trimming and J lost 8 bases, with 11 bases between them. This CDR3 is 13 amino acids long. CDR3: CASSLVVGEGYTF. CDR3 DNA sequence: TGTGCCAGCAGTTTAGTAGTTGGCGAGGGCTACACCTTC.